This T cell receptor beta chain emerged from a study of blood T cell repertoires in COVID-19. For the study at large: Sites across the United States, Italy and Spain contributed samples from acute and convalescent COVID-19.

The length of the CDR3 is 14 residues. V shed 3 bases and J 6 bases; nucleotides not matched to a gene: 7. Per the germline V gene, CDR1 is LNHDA and CDR2 is SQIVND (reference sequence). Per the original data handling: Reference gene primers were amplified, and this amplification served to estimate nucleated cell counts. Measured with immunoSEQ multiplex PCR; TCRdb has only the in-frame clones, and not every one. The V and J calls and clone size are taken from that table; D and trimming were inferred from the DNA. The table records approximately 150,000 clones, over 80% of them present only once. This receptor was obtained from an older woman who had recovered from COVID-19. Sequencing used peripheral blood. The rearrangement joins TRBV19 to TRBJ1-2, with 7 bases lining up with TRBD1. In nucleotides, the CDR3 is TGTGCCAGTAGTATTGGCAGGGGGTCCCATGGCTACACCTTC. Translation gives CASSIGRGSHGYTF.